Listed here are 25 T cell receptor beta chains from one sample, sequenced in a study of blood T cell repertoires in COVID-19. Some clones are missing from TCRdb's copy, which holds only in-frame ones; the method was immunoSEQ multiplex PCR. The sample holds some 260,000 clones, about 73% seen once. Sequencing input: peripheral blood. Source of these receptors: an elderly woman with acute or convalescent COVID-19.

This sequence joins TRBV2 and TRBJ1-2; 8 bases fit TRBD1. CDR1 is SNHLY, CDR2 FYNNEI, per germline. V shed 6 bases and J 8 bases; nucleotides not matched to a gene: 11. The CDR3 sequence is 14 residues long. CDR3 nucleotide sequence: TGTGCCAGCAGCCCTCCAGGACAGGGACACGGCTACACCTTC. Protein product: CASSPPGQGHGYTF.

This rearrangement joins TRBV7-4 to TRBJ2-4, with 16 bases identical to TRBD2. The length of the CDR3 is 18 residues. The germline CDR1 and CDR2 sequences are SGHVT and SQSDAQ. The V and J ends lost 5 bases and 3 bases, in that order; junction bases with no gene match: 7. The CDR3, as DNA: TGTGCCAGCAGCCCGGGACTAGCGGGAGGGTTGGGCAAAAACATTCAGTACTTC. Translation: CASSPGLAGGLGKNIQYF.

The V and J genes are TRBV15 and TRBJ1-3; a possible D gene is TRBD1 (5 bases). Per germline, CDR1 LNHNV and CDR2 YYDKDF (reference sequence). V lost 5 bases, J lost 2 bases, and 10 bases lay in between. The CDR3 has 14 residues. CDR3 coding DNA: TGTGCCACCAGCTGGGACTCGACTGGAAACACCATATATTTT. It translates to CATSWDSTGNTIYF. Supplemented by reference TRBV15 and TRBJ1-3, the full variable domain reads DAMVIQNPRYQVTQFGKPVTLSCSQTLNHNVMYWYQQKSSQAPKLLFHYYDKDFNNEADTPDNFQSRRPNTSFCFLDIRSPGLGDTAMYLCATSWDSTGNTIYFGEGSWLTVV.

This chain connects TRBV6-1 to TRBJ1-3; D is undetermined. The germline V and J ends were trimmed by 1 base and 0 bases, with 4 bases remaining between them. The germline V gene encodes CDR1 MNHNS and CDR2 SASEGT. This CDR3 is built from 14 residues. The CDR3 DNA reads TGTGCCAGCAGTGAAGGAGCCTCTGGAAACACCATATATTTT. This gives the protein CASSEGASGNTIYF.

The gene calls are TRBV3-1 (or the pseudogene TRBV3-2) and TRBJ1-2; 7 positions agree with TRBD1. The CDR3 loop spans 12 amino acids. CDR1 is LGHDT and CDR2 is YNNKEL in the germline V gene (reference sequence). V shed 10 bases and J 4 bases; nucleotides not matched to a gene: 6. CDR3 in DNA: TGTGCCACACGACAGGGCCGCTATGGCTACACCTTC. It encodes CATRQGRYGYTF.

The chain uses TRBV3-1 (or the pseudogene TRBV3-2) and TRBJ2-2; 7 bases line up with TRBD2. The germline gives CDR1 LGHDT, CDR2 YNNKEL (reference sequence). This CDR3 contains 16 residues. The junction had 9 bases not matched to a gene; V was cut back by 2 bases and J by 6 bases. Written as DNA, the CDR3 is TGTGCCAGCAGCCAATTCGGAGCGGGGCGGGCCGGGGAGCTGTTTTTT. Translation: CASSQFGAGRAGELFF.

The genes are TRBV19 and TRBJ2-2; D remains ambiguous. Deletions cut 7 bases from V and 5 bases from J, with 11 bases between. The CDR3 has 13 amino acids. Per the germline V gene, CDR1 is LNHDA and CDR2 is SQIVND (reference sequence). Written as DNA, the CDR3 is TGTGCCAGTACCAAGGAGCGAACCGGGGAGCTGTTTTTT. Translating gives CASTKERTGELFF.

This clone was detected only a few times. The chain couples TRBV5-1 to TRBJ1-5; D is undetermined. V was cut by 0 bases and J by 0 bases, with 10 bases left in between. This CDR3 is 16 amino acids long. Germline values: CDR1 SGHRS, CDR2 YFSETQ. The CDR3 DNA reads TGCGCCAGCAGCTTGGAGGGAGGTTATAGCAATCAGCCCCAGCATTTT. This gives the protein CASSLEGGYSNQPQHF.

This chain joins TRBV6-2 or TRBV6-3 and TRBJ2-3, with TRBD1 matching 7 bases. The CDR3 spans 15 residues. The J segment lost 4 bases and the V segment lost 2 bases, leaving 6 bases of the junction unmatched. Germline V CDR1 and CDR2: MNHEY, SVGEGT. CDR3 protein: CASSYQRGLSDTQYF. CDR3 DNA sequence: TGTGCCAGCAGTTACCAAAGGGGGCTGTCAGATACGCAGTATTTT.

This clone was seen only a few times. The gene calls are TRBV5-4 and TRBJ1-1, with D possibly matching TRBD1 (5 bases). This CDR3 has 15 amino acids. The V end lost 0 bases, the J end lost 3 bases, and 12 bases lay between the germline ends. CDR1 and CDR2 from the germline V gene are SGHNT and YYREEE (reference sequence). The CDR3 loop reads CASSLGGRGDTEAFF. The CDR3 bases are TGTGCCAGCAGCTTGGGCGGGAGAGGGGACACTGAAGCTTTCTTT.

V gene TRBV3-1 (or the pseudogene TRBV3-2) combines with J gene TRBJ2-1; D is perhaps TRBD1 (5 bases). Germline-derived CDR1 and CDR2 are LGHDT and YNNKEL (reference sequence). The germline V and J ends were trimmed by 0 bases and 4 bases, with 13 bases remaining between them. The CDR3 is 16 residues long. In nucleotides, the CDR3 is TGTGCCAGCAGCCAAGATTACCGACAGCCTTACAATGAGCAGTTCTTC. Protein product: CASSQDYRQPYNEQFF.

The chain recombines TRBV9 with TRBJ2-7, with D possibly matching TRBD1 (5 bases). V was shortened by 4 bases and J by 3 bases, with 17 bases between the two germline ends. CDR1 and CDR2 (germline): SGDLS, YYNGEE. This CDR3 has 15 residues. The CDR3 DNA reads TGTGCCAGCAGCACTCACAGGCTTACCCACTACGAGCAGTACTTC. It yields the protein CASSTHRLTHYEQYF.

The chain uses TRBV5-1 and TRBJ1-6, with 11 bases lining up with TRBD1. With 3 bases clipped from V and 10 bases from J, the junction kept 12 bases outside the gene matches. CDR3 length equals 17 residues. The germline CDR1 and CDR2 sequences are SGHRS and YFSETQ. The CDR3 sequence is CASSSPTRTGGRSPLHF. The CDR3 region has the DNA TGCGCCAGCAGCTCACCAACCCGGACAGGGGGCCGGTCACCCCTCCACTTT.

The chain recombines TRBV6-5 with TRBJ2-1; 8 bases are shared with TRBD2. The V and J ends lost 7 bases and 4 bases, in that order; junction bases with no gene match: 6. Germline CDR1 reads MNHEY; CDR2 reads SVGAGI. The CDR3 runs 14 residues. The CDR3, as DNA: TGTGCCAGCAATAAGGGACTAGGATACAATGAGCAGTTCTTC. Translated: CASNKGLGYNEQFF.

The CDR3 spells CASSLMGLGPTGELFF. DNA of the CDR3: TGTGCCAGCAGCTTGATGGGACTAGGACCCACCGGGGAGCTGTTTTTT. The chain couples TRBV7-2 to TRBJ2-2, with 8 bases lining up with TRBD2. CDR3 length: 16 amino acids. V lost 3 bases to trimming and J lost 4 bases; unmatched junction nucleotides: 7. Germline CDR1 and CDR2: SGHTA and FQGNSA.

This chain uses TRBV20-1 with TRBJ2-1; 8 bases fit TRBD1. Trimming took 3 bases from V and 5 from J; bases not matched to a gene: 12. The germline CDR1 and CDR2 sequences are DFQATT and SNEGSKA (reference sequence). The CDR3 consists of 16 residues. This CDR3 reads CSASSQGALLHNEQFF. In DNA, the CDR3 is TGCAGTGCTAGTTCCCAGGGGGCTTTGCTTCACAATGAGCAGTTCTTC.

This clone turned up a few times. V usage is TRBV6-5 and J usage is TRBJ1-3; TRBD1 matches 8 bases. The CDR3 spans 14 residues. V dropped 6 bases and J dropped 5; count of bases not matched to a gene: 6. Germline V gene sequence: CDR1 MNHEY, CDR2 SVGAGI. Here the CDR3 DNA reads TGTGCCAGCAGCCCCGGGACAGGTAGAAACACCATATATTTT. It is translated as CASSPGTGRNTIYF.

This rearrangement joins TRBV6-2 or TRBV6-3 to TRBJ2-5, with 8 bases fitting TRBD2. CDR3 length: 14 amino acids. Looked up from germline, CDR1 is MNHEY and CDR2 is SVGEGT. V shed 5 bases and J 5 bases; nucleotides not matched to a gene: 7. The DNA for the CDR3 is TGTGCCAGCAGTCACATAGCGGGGAGCGAGACCCAGTACTTC. This gives the protein CASSHIAGSETQYF.

This chain joins TRBV18 and TRBJ2-7, with 11 bases fitting TRBD1. The germline V gene has CDR1 KGHSH and CDR2 LQKENI. CDR3 length equals 15 residues. J lost 3 bases, V lost 8 bases, and 9 bases had no gene match. For the CDR3, the DNA is TGTGCCAGCCAGCCGAAGGGGACAGGGGGCTACGAGCAGTACTTC. Translating gives CASQPKGTGGYEQYF.

This chain uses TRBV12-3 or TRBV12-4 with TRBJ1-1, with D tentatively TRBD1 (6 bases). The CDR3 totals 13 residues. The germline V and J ends were trimmed by 6 bases and 2 bases, with 10 bases remaining between them. CDR3 nucleotides: TGTGCCAGCAGGGTACAGGGAAACACTGAAGCTTTCTTT. This translates into CASRVQGNTEAFF.

The chain joins TRBV15 to TRBJ2-7, with D possibly TRBD2 on 6 matching bases. This CDR3 has 15 amino acids. Trimming shortened V by 5 bases and J by 0 bases, and 14 bases separated the two germline ends. Germline lookup yields CDR1 LNHNV and CDR2 YYDKDF (reference sequence). CDR3 region: CATSRESGYSYEQYF. DNA for the CDR3: TGTGCCACCAGCCGGGAAAGCGGGTACTCCTACGAGCAGTACTTC.

Only one count was recorded for this clone. The chain employs TRBV18 and TRBJ1-1; possible D gene TRBD1, 5 bases. Trimming pared 10 bases from V and 4 bases from J, leaving 10 bases between. Germline lookup yields CDR1 KGHSH and CDR2 LQKENI. The CDR3 sequence is 11 residues long. The CDR3 spells CATSGGTEAFF. The CDR3 nucleotides read TGTGCCACTTCCGGGGGCACTGAAGCTTTCTTT.

As for this clone: One end of the junction is discordant with germline, which a read error may explain. The chain employs TRBV3-1 (or the pseudogene TRBV3-2) and TRBJ1-6; D remains unclear. The CDR3 runs to 13 residues. Looked up from germline, CDR1 is LGHDT and CDR2 is YNNKEL (reference sequence). CDR3 amino acids: CASSPRDKSPLHF. The CDR3 DNA sequence: TGTGCCAGCAGCCCTCGCGATAAATCACCCCTCCACTTT.

The V and J genes are TRBV6-2 or TRBV6-3 and TRBJ1-4; D possibly corresponds to TRBD1 (6 bases). CDR1 and CDR2 (germline): MNHEY, SVGEGT. This CDR3 is 15 amino acids long. Trimming removed 6 bases at V and 8 bases at J, with 19 bases between. The CDR3 DNA reads as TGTGCCAGCAGCCCGGCAGCCGTCAGGGGAGAAAAACTGTTTTTT. This codes for CASSPAAVRGEKLFF.

As DNA, the CDR3 is TGCGCCAGCAGCTCACAGGGGGCGTGGACTGAAGCTTTCTTT. Translated, it gives CASSSQGAWTEAFF. This chain joins TRBV5-1 and TRBJ1-1; 9 nucleotides match TRBD1. With V trimmed by 3 bases and J by 5 bases, 5 bases remained unmatched. Germline-derived CDR1 and CDR2 are SGHRS and YFSETQ. The CDR3 spans 14 residues.